The 9 T cell receptor beta chains reported below all come from one sample, sequenced in a study of CD8 T cells in ankylosing spondylitis. TCRdb processed the 5' RACE reads anew with MiXCR; each CDR3 protein has one entry. Of about 240,000 distinct CDR3 sequences listed, around 9.2% were seen once; the top ten hold over 6.5%. Sequencing input: blood, either unsorted or a sorted T cell fraction (not recorded which). These receptors all come from a male donor with ankylosing spondylitis or in good health (not recorded which).

This clonotype was observed many times. J is TRBJ2-7 and V is TRBV2; D is unresolved. This CDR3 is 15 amino acids long. The V end lost 7 bases, the J end lost 0 bases, and 16 bases lay between the germline ends. Germline CDR1 reads SNHLY; CDR2 reads FYNNEI. In nucleotides, the CDR3 is TGTGCCAGCAATGGCAGGACCTCGACCTCCTACGAGCAGTACTTC. It yields the protein CASNGRTSTSYEQYF.

The CDR3 is CASSLDASPTNEQFF. CDR3 nucleotide sequence: TGTGCCAGCAGCTTAGACGCGAGCCCCACCAATGAGCAGTTCTTC. The chain couples TRBV7-3 to TRBJ2-1; D is ambiguous. V dropped 2 bases and J dropped 6 bases, with 14 bases sitting between them. Germline lookup yields CDR1 SGHTA and CDR2 FQGTGA. The CDR3 is 15 residues long. Complete variable domain (other parts from reference TRBV7-3 and TRBJ2-1): GAGVSQTPSNKVTEKGKYVELRCDPISGHTALYWYRQSLGQGPEFLIYFQGTGAADDSGLPNDRFFAVRPEGSVSTLKIQRTERGDSAVYLCASSLDASPTNEQFFGPGTRLTVL.

This clonotype occurred many times. CDR3 sequence reads: CASSVLWNTEAFF. As DNA, the CDR3 is TGTGCCAGCAGCGTATTGTGGAACACTGAAGCTTTCTTT. The genes are TRBV9 and TRBJ1-1; no reliable D call. Trimming pared 1 base from V and 1 base from J, leaving 5 bases between. This CDR3 is built from 13 residues. Germline V gene lookup returns CDR1 SGDLS and CDR2 YYNGEE.

The chain has TRBV6-5 and TRBJ2-7, with 8 bases that match TRBD1. Trimming removed 2 bases from V and 5 bases from J; junction bases left unmatched: 8. This CDR3 contains 15 residues. Per germline, CDR1 MNHEY and CDR2 SVGAGI. CDR3 in DNA: TGTGCCAGCAGTTACCGTGACAGGGGCGGCGACGAGCAGTACTTC. The encoded protein is CASSYRDRGGDEQYF.

The J gene is TRBJ1-6, the V gene TRBV18; 9 bases are shared with TRBD1. Germline V gives CDR1 KGHSH, CDR2 LQKENI. The CDR3 length is 13 residues. J was trimmed by 9 bases and V by 5 bases; bases with no gene match: 2. The CDR3 loop reads CASSGTGSSPLHF. The CDR3 nucleotides are TGTGCCAGCTCAGGGACAGGGAGTTCACCCCTCCACTTT.

This clonotype was counted ten times or more. V gene TRBV5-1 combines with J gene TRBJ1-3; D gene unclear. This CDR3 has 15 amino acids. CDR1 SGHRS and CDR2 YFSETQ come from the germline V gene. Deletions cut 3 bases from V and 1 base from J, with 11 bases between. The CDR3 here is CASSSEPGSGNTIYF. For the CDR3, the DNA is TGCGCCAGCAGCTCCGAACCAGGTTCTGGAAACACCATATATTTT.

This clonotype was seen a handful of times. The chain uses TRBV7-2 and TRBJ2-7; TRBD2 aligns across 8 bases. The V and J ends lost 2 bases and 5 bases, in that order; junction bases with no gene match: 8. Germline V gene sequence: CDR1 SGHTA, CDR2 FQGNSA. The CDR3 extends over 15 amino acids. The CDR3 loop is CASSLSPSGLDEQYF. For the CDR3, the DNA is TGTGCCAGCAGCTTAAGCCCTAGCGGGTTGGACGAGCAGTACTTC.

This clonotype came up a few times. The rearrangement links TRBV5-1 to TRBJ2-2, with 7 nucleotides matching TRBD1. The CDR3 extends over 16 amino acids. Germline V CDR1 and CDR2: SGHRS, YFSETQ. V was clipped by 0 bases and J by 5 bases; unmatched bases: 7. CDR3 protein: CASSLEGTARTGELFF. The CDR3 bases are TGCGCCAGCAGCTTGGAAGGGACAGCAAGGACCGGGGAGCTGTTTTTT.

This clonotype was seen repeatedly, ten times or more. The V gene is TRBV5-1, the J gene TRBJ1-2; 10 positions agree with TRBD1. After removal of 4 bases from V and 7 bases from J, the junction contained 7 bases not matched to a gene. The CDR3 is 14 residues long. Germline CDR1 SGHRS, CDR2 YFSETQ. The CDR3 bases are TGCGCCAGCAGCGTCGACAGGGGGCCCGGTGGCTACACCTTC. It translates to CASSVDRGPGGYTF.